The 29 T cell receptor beta chains below were found in one sample sequenced in a study of cytomegalovirus exposure and HLA in healthy donors. Researchers ran the PCR with 60 Vbeta and 13 Jbeta primers. Generated by immunoSEQ multiplex PCR, the TCRdb table keeps only in-frame clones and is missing some. The table lists about 140,000 clones, over 70% of them singletons. Sequencing was carried out using PBMCs. Receptor source: a woman aged 40 to 49 in good health and CMV-seronegative.

This rearrangement joins TRBV9 to TRBJ1-5; the D gene is possibly TRBD1 (5 bases). CDR1 SGDLS and CDR2 YYNGEE come from the germline V gene. The V gene lost 0 bases and the J gene lost 7 bases, with 14 bases spanning the gap. This CDR3 region has 15 residues. The CDR3 region has the DNA TGTGCCAGCAGCGTAGGGGTCGGGGGATACCAGCCCCAGCATTTT. This codes for CASSVGVGGYQPQHF.

The chain uses TRBV6-1 and TRBJ2-5, with a tentative D call TRBD2 (6 bases). Germline CDR1 and CDR2: MNHNS and SASEGT. The V end lost 0 bases, the J end lost 5 bases, and 13 bases lay between the germline ends. The CDR3 contains 15 residues. CDR3 loop: CASSEAVGGIETQYF. The CDR3 DNA follows: TGTGCCAGCAGTGAAGCTGTGGGGGGTATTGAGACCCAGTACTTC.

The chain combines TRBV7-9 with TRBJ2-5; 10 bases are shared with TRBD2. CDR3 length: 16 amino acids. V was pared by 1 base and J by 5 bases, with 7 bases of the junction left unmatched. Per the germline V gene, CDR1 is SEHNR and CDR2 is FQNEAQ (reference sequence). CDR3 DNA: TGTGCCAGCAGCTTAGGGACTAGCGGACAGGAGGAGACCCAGTACTTC. Its protein is CASSLGTSGQEETQYF.

The rearrangement joins TRBV19 to TRBJ2-7; 12 nucleotides match TRBD1. The CDR3 consists of 16 residues. CDR1 is LNHDA, CDR2 SQIVND, per germline (reference sequence). After removal of 6 bases from V and 5 bases from J, the junction contained 11 bases not matched to a gene. The CDR3 loop reads CASSPIPGQGAHEQYF. DNA for the CDR3: TGTGCCAGTAGCCCAATACCGGGACAGGGGGCCCACGAGCAGTACTTC.

The J gene is TRBJ1-1, the V gene TRBV27, with D hard to call. The CDR3 length is 15 residues. V was shortened by 4 bases and J by 0 bases, with 12 bases between the two germline ends. Per the germline V gene, CDR1 is MNHEY and CDR2 is SMNVEV (reference sequence). CDR3 residues: CASSWARGMNTEAFF. CDR3 in DNA: TGTGCCAGCAGTTGGGCGCGGGGAATGAACACTGAAGCTTTCTTT.

The CDR3 DNA reads TGTGCCAGCAGCTTGGGGGCCACTGAAGCTTTCTTT. Its protein is CASSLGATEAFF. The V call is TRBV5-6, the J call TRBJ1-1; D is ambiguous. The germline CDR1 and CDR2 sequences are SGHDT and YYEEEE. The CDR3 is 12 amino acids. V lost 0 bases, J lost 4 bases, and 4 bases lay in between.

This clone was detected once. V usage is TRBV27 and J usage is TRBJ1-6; D gene uncertain. The CDR3 spans 14 residues. Trimming cost V 3 bases and J 5 bases, with 8 bases left between them. The germline V gene has CDR1 MNHEY and CDR2 SMNVEV (reference sequence). The CDR3 reads CASSLGRDNSPLHF. The CDR3 DNA reads as TGTGCCAGCAGTTTGGGGAGGGATAATTCACCCCTCCACTTT.

The chain uses TRBV28 and TRBJ1-4, with D perhaps matching TRBD1 (6 bases). CDR3 size: 16 residues. From germline, CDR1 is MDHEN and CDR2 SYDVKM. With 4 bases removed from V and 6 bases from J, the gap between germline ends came to 18 bases. The CDR3 protein is CASSYPQPGTHEKLFF. DNA of the CDR3: TGTGCCAGCAGTTACCCCCAGCCGGGGACACATGAAAAACTGTTTTTT.

The CDR3 is CASSYSLGGGFF. In DNA, the CDR3 is TGTGCCAGCAGTTACTCCTTGGGGGGTGGGTTCTTC. The chain links TRBV6-6 to TRBJ2-1, with D possibly matching TRBD2 (6 bases). The V gene lost 0 bases and the J gene lost 15 bases, with 12 bases spanning the gap. Germline CDR1 reads MNHNY; CDR2 reads SVGAGI (reference sequence). The CDR3 extends over 12 amino acids.

The chain links TRBV15 to TRBJ2-3; D remains unclear. Trimming stripped 0 bases from V and 5 bases from J, with 6 bases between. There are 13 residues in the CDR3. Germline loops: CDR1 LNHNV, CDR2 YYDKDF (reference sequence). The CDR3: CATSRDFGDTQYF. The CDR3 DNA reads as TGTGCCACCAGCAGAGACTTCGGAGATACGCAGTATTTT.

The table lists this clone with a few counts. The V gene is TRBV12-5, the J gene TRBJ2-3, with unresolved D. Trimming left V 5 bases short and J 0 bases short, with 9 bases between. Germline V gene data show CDR1 as LGHNT and CDR2 as FRNRAP. This CDR3 spans 14 amino acids. CDR3 in amino acids: CASGPTHSTDTQYF. CDR3 in DNA: TGTGCTAGTGGTCCTACCCATAGCACAGATACGCAGTATTTT.

The chain links TRBV11-3 to TRBJ2-6; D is possibly TRBD1 (5 bases). The CDR3 runs 17 residues. Germline CDR1 is SGHNT and CDR2 is YENEEA. V was shortened by 2 bases and J by 4 bases, with 15 bases between the two germline ends. The CDR3 region has the DNA TGTGCCAGCAGCTTAATAGCCTGGGGCACGGGGGCCAACGTCCTGACTTTC. Translating it yields CASSLIAWGTGANVLTF. Full variable domain (rest looked up from reference TRBV11-3 and TRBJ2-6): EAGVVQSPRYKIIEKKQPVAFWCNPISGHNTLYWYLQNLGQGPELLIRYENEEAVDDSQLPKDRFSAERLKGVDSTLKIQPAELGDSAVYLCASSLIAWGTGANVLTFGAGSRLTVL.

The rearrangement links TRBV6-1 to TRBJ2-1; TRBD1 matches at 7 bases. CDR3 length: 15 amino acids. V lost 6 bases and J lost 1; bases outside the gene matches: 6. Germline CDR1 is MNHNS and CDR2 is SASEGT. In DNA form, the CDR3 reads TGTGCCAGCAGGGGAGACAGGGCTTCCTACAATGAGCAGTTCTTC. Its protein product is CASRGDRASYNEQFF.

V gene TRBV7-9 combines with J gene TRBJ1-1; possibly TRBD1 for D (5 bases). V was shortened by 1 base and J by 0 bases, with 12 bases between the two germline ends. This CDR3 is built from 16 residues. Germline V lookup: CDR1 SEHNR, CDR2 FQNEAQ (reference sequence). DNA for the CDR3: TGTGCCAGCAGCTTAGACCGACAGTTAATGAACACTGAAGCTTTCTTT. Residues: CASSLDRQLMNTEAFF.

This chain links TRBV5-6 with TRBJ2-3; tentative D call: TRBD1 (6 bases). The V and J ends lost 3 bases and 6 bases respectively, with 14 bases between them. Per germline, CDR1 SGHDT and CDR2 YYEEEE. The CDR3 runs to 14 residues. CDR3 bases: TGTGCCAGCAGCTCTGTAGGAAGGGGGGATACGCAGTATTTT. Protein sequence: CASSSVGRGDTQYF.

V gene TRBV4-1 combines with J gene TRBJ2-7; 8 bases line up with TRBD1. Germline loops: CDR1 MGHRA, CDR2 YSYEKL. V shed 1 base, J shed 2 bases, and the junction held 10 bases outside the gene matches. The CDR3 totals 17 residues. The CDR3: CASSQVWGTGNTYEQYF. The CDR3, as DNA: TGCGCCAGCAGCCAAGTATGGGGGACAGGTAATACCTACGAGCAGTACTTC.

This chain uses TRBV28 with TRBJ2-7; D is undetermined. CDR1 is MDHEN, CDR2 SYDVKM, per germline. This CDR3 has 12 residues. The V and J ends lost 4 bases and 4 bases respectively, with 8 bases between them. The CDR3 loop is CASSSVLYEQYF. The CDR3 DNA sequence: TGTGCCAGCAGTTCCGTTTTGTACGAGCAGTACTTC.

Of note for this clone: A read error is the likely source, as a far larger clone sits one nucleotide away. The V and J genes are TRBV2 and TRBJ2-3; TRBD2 matches 10 bases. The CDR3 is 15 residues long. Per the germline V gene, CDR1 is SNHLY and CDR2 is FYNNEI. V gave up 2 bases and J gave up 1 base; unmatched junction bases: 0. This chain's CDR3 is CASSETSGGTDTQYF. The CDR3 nucleotides read TGTGCCAGCAGTGAAACTAGCGGGGGCACAGATACGCAGTATTTT.

The chain uses TRBV6-6 and TRBJ2-5; the D is unclear. The DNA end is a closer match to TRBJ2-7, so the J assignment may be wrong. This CDR3 is 12 amino acids long. Germline V lookup: CDR1 MNHNY, CDR2 SVGAGI (reference sequence). The CDR3 spells CASSYALTEQYF. The DNA of the CDR3 is TGTGCCAGCAGTTACGCCCTCACCGAGCAGTACTTC.

This clone was seen only once. The sample has other DNA sequences that encode this CDR3 too. This chain links TRBV5-1 with TRBJ1-3, with 8 bases that match TRBD1. V lost 5 bases to trimming and J lost 0 bases; unmatched junction nucleotides: 4. This CDR3 is 15 amino acids long. Germline CDR1 is SGHRS and CDR2 is YFSETQ. CDR3: CASSSTGDSGNTIYF. DNA of the CDR3: TGCGCCAGCAGTTCGACAGGGGACTCTGGAAACACCATATATTTT.

The gene calls are TRBV6-5 and TRBJ2-5; weak D call: TRBD2 (5 bases). The germline V and J ends were trimmed by 2 bases and 5 bases, with 15 bases remaining between them. The CDR3 is made up of 15 amino acids. CDR1 and CDR2 from the germline V gene are MNHEY and SVGAGI. The CDR3 nucleotides read TGTGCCAGCAGTTACAACGGGGATGGCATGGAGACCCAGTACTTC. The encoded protein is CASSYNGDGMETQYF.

The rearrangement uses TRBV20-1 and TRBJ2-7; D is uncertain. V was shortened by 3 bases and J by 3 bases, with 6 bases between the two germline ends. Germline V lookup: CDR1 DFQATT, CDR2 SNEGSKA (reference sequence). The CDR3 is 11 residues long. CDR3 DNA: TGCAGTGCTAGGCCGGGCTACGAGCAGTACTTC. Protein: CSARPGYEQYF.

The chain carries TRBV27 and TRBJ2-1; weak D call: TRBD2 (5 bases). The CDR3 length is 16 residues. Germline-derived CDR1 and CDR2 are MNHEY and SMNVEV (reference sequence). The ends were cut back, 5 bases at V and 2 bases at J, with 16 bases in the middle. Here the CDR3 DNA reads TGTGCCAGCAGTCCCCTTGAGGGCCCCACCTACAATGAGCAGTTCTTC. Translating it yields CASSPLEGPTYNEQFF.

The rearrangement joins TRBV5-6 to TRBJ1-2; 9 bases map to TRBD1. This CDR3 comprises 14 residues. Germline V gives CDR1 SGHDT, CDR2 YYEEEE. The V and J ends lost 0 bases and 4 bases, in that order; junction bases with no gene match: 1. The CDR3 bases are TGTGCCAGCAGCTTGGGACAGGGGGTCTATGGCTACACCTTC. It yields the protein CASSLGQGVYGYTF.

The genes are TRBV19 and TRBJ1-3; D possibly corresponds to TRBD1 (5 bases). CDR1 is LNHDA, CDR2 SQIVND, per germline (reference sequence). The germline V and J ends were trimmed by 5 bases and 0 bases, with 8 bases remaining between them. This CDR3 has 14 amino acids. CDR3 region: CASSPTGSGNTIYF. CDR3 bases: TGTGCCAGTAGTCCCACAGGCTCTGGAAACACCATATATTTT.

The chain joins TRBV15 to TRBJ2-1; 11 bases are shared with TRBD1. The CDR3 loop spans 16 amino acids. In germline, CDR1 is LNHNV, CDR2 YYDKDF (reference sequence). V lost 3 bases to trimming and J lost 9 bases; unmatched junction nucleotides: 10. The CDR3 bases are TGTGCCACCAGCAGGGGAGGGACAGGGGGTTCTCGTGAGCAGTTCTTC. The encoded protein is CATSRGGTGGSREQFF.

The genes are TRBV14 and TRBJ2-3; D uncertain. Per the germline V gene, CDR1 is SGHDN and CDR2 is FVKESK. This CDR3 has 13 residues. The ends were cut back, 2 bases at V and 3 bases at J, with 6 bases in the middle. CDR3 in amino acids: CASSQWRTDTQYF. CDR3 coding DNA: TGTGCCAGCAGCCAATGGAGAACAGATACGCAGTATTTT.

In nucleotides, the CDR3 is TGTGCCAGCAGCTGGGGACTAGCGGCGAACACCGGGGAGCTGTTTTTT. This sequence encodes CASSWGLAANTGELFF. This chain connects TRBV7-9 to TRBJ2-2, with TRBD2 matching 11 bases. Germline CDR1 reads SEHNR; CDR2 reads FQNEAQ (reference sequence). The CDR3 spans 16 residues. V was pared by 4 bases and J by 0 bases, with 1 base of the junction left unmatched.

The chain joins TRBV7-2 to TRBJ2-5; 7 bases line up with TRBD1. Germline V gene lookup returns CDR1 SGHTA and CDR2 FQGNSA. V lost 6 bases, J lost 1 base, and 2 bases stayed unmatched. This CDR3 has 13 amino acids. The CDR3 sequence is CASRRTGQETQYF. Written as DNA, the CDR3 is TGTGCCAGCAGAAGGACAGGCCAAGAGACCCAGTACTTC.